A single T cell receptor (beta chain) is shown here with its context. Its target antigen remains unknown. It has no much larger one-base neighbor in the sample; base qualities were not kept. Interpreted using the paper, the time point label stands for: after dendritic cell vaccination, including at tumor progression/relapse. To be selected, patients needed enough residual fresh-frozen tumor tissue and more than two years of available survival data. An isocitrate dehydrogenase mutation was not carried by any of the glioblastoma patients, although molecular status was otherwise variable. PBMC collection took place before vaccination, two weeks after the third vaccination, and at tumor progression if progression occurred. The Qiagen DNeasy Blood extraction Kit was used for extraction of genomic DNA. In the germline V gene (reference sequence), CDR1 corresponds to SEHNR and CDR2 to FQNEAQ. V ends up 5 bases short and J 2 bases short, with an unmatched junction base count of 3. The CDR3 goes from the cysteine to the phenylalanine over 14 residues. CDR3 DNA only is kept here, 42 bases in frame from base 1.

This specimen belongs to a study of glioma-infiltrating T cells after dendritic cell vaccination (dated by TCRdb to 2016 to 2017). As for the study more broadly: A cohort of roughly 15 glioblastoma patients from Phase I and II dendritic cell vaccination trials was included, of whom 9 were newly diagnosed and 6 had recurrent disease. Between the early 2000s and the early 2010s, the patients were given dendritic cell vaccination pulsed with autologous tumor lysate. To make the vaccine, monocyte-derived dendritic cells were cultured for under eight days with IL-4 and GM-CSF and then pulsed overnight with autologous tumor lysate. Patients received three intradermal dendritic cell vaccine injections at biweekly intervals in the arm below the axilla. Deep sequencing of TCR beta CDR3 regions was used to quantify tumor-infiltrating lymphocyte content and compare tumor and blood repertoires in dendritic cell-vaccinated glioblastoma patients. Survival after dendritic cell vaccination was correlated with TCR sequencing metrics, such as TIL content and the overlap between tumor and blood repertoires. The research as a whole found: No direct relationship between TCR clonality and survival was found, suggesting that a diverse polyclonal response may matter. The response model built on TCR overlap across three groups was characterized as speculative, with prospective validation still needed. The cohort was small and heterogeneous, few patients had complete blood and tumor sets, and even fewer had initial-recurrent tumor pairs. After dendritic cell vaccination, a higher estimated pretreatment TIL content predicted longer time to progression and longer overall survival.

TCRB CDR3 regions were amplified from roughly 1.8 ug genomic DNA, or all available DNA if less, using the immunoSEQ assay. The multiplex PCR relied on 60 forward primers for TCR V beta segments and 13 reverse primers for J beta segments. To estimate the number of reads per starting template, synthetic control templates were added to each sample at limiting dilution. The Illumina HiSeq System generated sequencing reads of 87 bp. The paper's processing steps were these. To remove PCR and sequencing errors, closely related sequences were merged with a nearest neighbor algorithm. TCR overlap was defined as the percentage of unique tumor TCR beta sequences that were also found in the peripheral blood of the same patient. TCRdb mirrors the immuneACCESS table, restricted to in-frame sequences. Some clones are absent from its copies; in checked studies, under half trace to an unresolved V gene, and the reason for the others is unknown. That table furnishes V, J and clone size, whereas the DNA furnished D and trimming. The sample table records 100,000 or so clones; 90% of these occur just once. The ten largest clones capture roughly 2.5% of the sample.

This specimen consisted of blood, obtained after dendritic cell vaccination. The V gene is TRBV7-9 and the J gene is TRBJ2-5, with TRBD1 identical over 9 junction bases. The source of this sequence is a human donor with glioblastoma. The DNA sequence reads TGTGCCAGCAGCCCAGGGACAGGGCAAGAGACCCAGTACTTC. Its translation is CASSPGTGQETQYF.